The rows below give T cell receptor beta chains drawn from one sample of a study of T cells in Graves' hyperthyroidism and ophthalmopathy. TCRdb re-derived calls from the multiplex PCR reads in MiXCR, one entry per CDR3 protein. The data contain about 550,000 distinct CDR3 sequences, less than 25% of them seen just once; the ten biggest clones take up about 26%. Sequencing input: blood. These receptors all come from a man younger than 35 with Graves' hyperthyroidism. Each CDR3 is given with its conserved first and last residue. Each record gives: clone size, D gene, V gene, CDR3 length, J gene, CDR3 protein, CDR3 DNA. D genes are given only for firm matches. A row's size may be missing; if present it is once, few, many or a size class.

>many|NA|TRBV28|14|TRBJ1-5
CASNPGTRNQPQHF
TGTGCCAGCAATCCCGGGACACGCAATCAGCCCCAGCATTTT
>many|TRBD1|TRBV19|15|TRBJ2-7
CASRADRTGPYEQYF
TGTGCCAGTAGAGCTGACCGGACAGGGCCGTACGAGCAGTACTTC
>NA|NA|TRBV12-3/TRBV12-4|16|TRBJ1-1
CASRDSGEIMNTEAFF
TGTGCCAGCAGGGATTCAGGGGAAATTATGAACACTGAAGCTTTCTTT
>NA|TRBD2|TRBV28|16|TRBJ2-5
CASSTGTSGTQETQYF
TGTGCCAGCAGCACCGGGACTAGCGGGACGCAAGAGACCCAGTACTTC
>NA|NA|TRBV6-1|16|TRBJ2-5
CASSEAGETWGETQYF
TGTGCCAGCAGTGAAGCAGGGGAAACGTGGGGGGAGACCCAGTACTTC
>NA|NA|TRBV7-8|11|TRBJ1-1
CASSTGIEAFF
TGTGCCAGCAGCACAGGGATTGAAGCTTTCTTT
>many|NA|TRBV6-2/TRBV6-3|13|TRBJ2-7
CASSGTDYYEQYF
TGTGCCAGCTCCGGGACGGACTATTACGAGCAGTACTTC
>many|NA|TRBV28|14|TRBJ1-2
CASRSSGTPYGYTF
TGTGCCAGCAGGTCTTCCGGGACACCCTATGGCTACACCTTC
>many|TRBD2|TRBV10-3|15|TRBJ2-7
CAISRLAGGSYEQYF
TGTGCCATCAGTCGTCTAGCGGGGGGTTCCTACGAGCAGTACTTC
>many|NA|TRBV20-1|14|TRBJ2-7
CSARVGGVTYEQYF
TGCAGTGCTAGAGTTGGCGGGGTGACCTACGAGCAGTACTTC
>many|NA|TRBV6-2/TRBV6-3|11|TRBJ1-2
CASSRRQGYTF
TGTGCCAGCAGTCGTAGGCAAGGCTACACCTTC
>many|NA|TRBV13|13|TRBJ1-1
CASSARGEPESFF
TGTGCCAGCAGCGCCCGCGGGGAGCCAGAGTCTTTCTTT
>many|TRBD1|TRBV10-3|16|TRBJ1-2
CAISESTRGPGYGYTF
TGTGCCATCAGTGAGTCGACAAGGGGGCCTGGCTATGGCTACACCTTC
>NA|TRBD1|TRBV20-1|16|TRBJ1-5
CSARGRDREGNQPQHF
TGCAGTGCTAGAGGCCGGGACAGGGAGGGGAATCAGCCCCAGCATTTT
>many|NA|TRBV12-3/TRBV12-4|13|TRBJ2-7
CASSVEQKYEQYF
TGTGCCAGCAGTGTGGAACAGAAGTACGAGCAGTACTTC
>few|NA|TRBV7-2|10|TRBJ2-5
CASSLGDQYF
TGTGCCAGCAGCTTAGGGGACCAGTACTTC
>many|NA|TRBV2|13|TRBJ2-5
CASSDDRRETQYF
TGTGCCAGCAGTGACGACAGGAGAGAGACCCAGTACTTC
>NA|NA|TRBV3-1|13|TRBJ1-1
CASRGFANTEAFF
TGTGCCAGCAGAGGTTTTGCGAACACTGAAGCTTTCTTT
>many|TRBD1|TRBV7-9|15|TRBJ2-7
CASSNSGTGGTEQYF
TGTGCCAGCAGCAACTCCGGGACAGGGGGGACGGAGCAGTACTTC
>many|NA|TRBV28|16|TRBJ2-7
CASSAWADPSTYEQYF
TGTGCCAGCAGCGCTTGGGCGGATCCGTCTACCTACGAGCAGTACTTC
>many|NA|TRBV10-2|16|TRBJ2-5
CASSEKEGEFQETQYF
TGCGCCAGCAGTGAAAAGGAGGGGGAGTTTCAAGAGACCCAGTACTTC
>many|NA|TRBV27|14|TRBJ1-6
CASSLEGDNSPLHF
TGTGCCAGCAGTTTGGAGGGGGATAATTCACCCCTCCACTTT
>few|NA|TRBV2|15|TRBJ2-6
CASRGDRSGANVLTF
TGTGCCAGCAGGGGGGATAGGTCTGGGGCCAACGTCCTGACTTTC
>many|NA|TRBV28|16|TRBJ1-1
CASSPRLVWMNTEAFF
TGTGCCAGCAGTCCAAGACTTGTTTGGATGAACACTGAAGCTTTCTTT
>NA|NA|TRBV6-1|13|TRBJ1-1
CASSGGRNTEACF
TGTGCCAGCAGCGGGGGGCGGAACACTGAAGCTTGCTTT
>NA|NA|TRBV12-3/TRBV12-4|14|TRBJ2-2
CASVFLEDTGELFF
TGTGCCAGCGTCTTCCTCGAAGACACCGGGGAGCTGTTTTTT
>many|NA|TRBV4-1|15|TRBJ1-2
CASSQTFQRAYGYTF
TGCGCCAGCAGCCAAACTTTCCAGCGGGCCTATGGCTACACCTTC
>once|NA|TRBV11-2|13|TRBJ2-7
CASSSTREGEQYF
TGTGCCAGCAGCTCCACCCGTGAGGGGGAGCAGTACTTC
>many|NA|TRBV12-3/TRBV12-4|11|TRBJ1-1
CASSFSVEAFF
TGTGCCAGCAGTTTTTCGGTTGAAGCTTTCTTT
>many|NA|TRBV5-8|15|TRBJ1-2
CASSLPLGGLNGYTF
TGTGCCAGCAGCCTCCCCCTAGGGGGGCTTAATGGCTACACCTTC
>NA|NA|TRBV6-5|16|TRBJ2-7
CASSYPRGQLIYEQYF
TGTGCCAGCAGTTACCCCCGGGGGCAGCTTATCTACGAGCAGTACTTC
>many|NA|TRBV20-1|12|TRBJ1-5
CSARDVRGTQHF
TGCAGTGCTAGAGATGTACGGGGGACCCAGCATTTT
>many|NA|TRBV6-5|11|TRBJ1-1
CASKTNTEAFF
TGTGCCAGCAAAACGAACACTGAAGCTTTCTTT
>NA|NA|TRBV12-3/TRBV12-4|12|TRBJ2-5
CASSRPLETQYF
TGTGCCAGCAGTCGCCCCTTGGAGACCCAGTACTTC
>NA|TRBD1|TRBV29-1|13|TRBJ2-5
CSVEDRDQETQYF
TGCAGCGTTGAGGACAGGGATCAAGAGACCCAGTACTTC
>many|TRBD2|TRBV6-2/TRBV6-3|15|TRBJ2-2
CASSYWGLVVGELFF
TGTGCCAGCAGTTACTGGGGACTAGTTGTCGGGGAGCTGTTTTTT
>NA|NA|TRBV10-3|14|TRBJ1-1
CAIRAAPPNTEAFF
TGTGCCATCAGAGCGGCTCCGCCGAACACTGAAGCTTTCTTT
>many|NA|TRBV6-5|15|TRBJ2-6
CASSYGVSGANVLTF
TGTGCCAGCAGTTACGGGGTCTCTGGGGCCAACGTCCTGACTTTC
>few|TRBD1|TRBV14|17|TRBJ1-2
CASSQGPGTGGVYGYTF
TGTGCCAGCAGCCAAGGTCCCGGGACAGGGGGCGTCTATGGCTACACCTTC
>few|NA|TRBV24-1|13|TRBJ1-1
CATSEGLDTEAFF
TGTGCCACCAGTGAAGGGCTGGACACTGAAGCTTTCTTT
>few|TRBD1|TRBV6-5|16|TRBJ2-7
CASSYGRGQVIGEQYF
TGTGCCAGCAGTTACGGGCGGGGACAGGTAATCGGGGAGCAGTACTTC
>once|NA|TRBV12-3/TRBV12-4|13|TRBJ2-2
CASIQGPIGELFF
TGTGCCAGCATACAGGGACCCATCGGGGAGCTGTTTTTT
>many|NA|TRBV6-1|15|TRBJ1-4
CASSEGRRTNEKLFF
TGTGCCAGCAGTGAAGGTCGGAGAACTAATGAAAAACTGTTTTTT
>NA|NA|TRBV9|10|TRBJ1-5
CASNDQPQHF
TGTGCCAGCAACGATCAGCCCCAGCATTTT
>NA|NA|TRBV7-2|14|TRBJ1-6
CASSVTPYNSPLHF
TGTGCCAGCAGCGTTACGCCATATAATTCACCCCTCCACTTT
>many|NA|TRBV2|15|TRBJ2-2
CASSETDGDTGELFF
TGTGCCAGCAGTGAAACCGATGGGGACACCGGGGAGCTGTTTTTT
>many|NA|TRBV15|12|TRBJ1-1
CATSTRDTEAFF
TGTGCCACCAGCACGAGGGACACTGAAGCTTTCTTT
>many|TRBD1|TRBV7-2|15|TRBJ1-3
CASSRDSSPGNTIYF
TGTGCCAGCAGCCGGGACAGTTCTCCGGGAAACACCATATATTTT
>NA|TRBD1|TRBV4-1|16|TRBJ2-2
CASSHTDRDNTGELFF
TGCGCCAGCAGCCACACGGACAGGGACAACACCGGGGAGCTGTTTTTT
>many|NA|TRBV24-1|12|TRBJ2-7
CATRRWGDEQYF
TGTGCCACCCGCCGCTGGGGTGACGAGCAGTACTTC
>many|TRBD1|TRBV12-3/TRBV12-4|17|TRBJ1-5
CASSSLTGRRSNQPQHF
TGTGCCAGCAGTTCGTTGACAGGGAGGAGGAGCAATCAGCCCCAGCATTTT
>many|NA|TRBV6-5|15|TRBJ2-7
CASSYGTPVTYEQYF
TGTGCCAGCAGTTACGGGACCCCTGTTACCTACGAGCAGTACTTC
>many|NA|TRBV6-1|17|TRBJ1-1
CASSPPNWIGRDTEAFF
TGTGCCAGCAGCCCCCCGAACTGGATTGGGCGTGACACTGAAGCTTTCTTT
>many|NA|TRBV14|13|TRBJ1-1
CASSQDLGSEAFF
TGTGCCAGCAGCCAAGATTTGGGTAGTGAAGCTTTCTTT
>few|NA|TRBV7-8|17|TRBJ1-3
CASSFGALKGSGNTIYF
TGTGCCAGCAGCTTTGGGGCCCTGAAAGGCTCTGGAAACACCATATATTTT
>NA|NA|TRBV28|13|TRBJ2-5
CACVGHGQETQYF
TGTGCCTGTGTGGGCCATGGTCAGGAGACCCAGTACTTC
>many|TRBD1|TRBV6-5|13|TRBJ1-1
CATGQGLNTEAFF
TGTGCCACAGGACAGGGGTTGAACACTGAAGCTTTCTTT
>once|NA|TRBV7-2|12|TRBJ2-3
CASNTLRDTQYF
TGTGCCAGCAACACCCTTAGGGATACGCAGTATTTT